This TCR beta chain came from a study of CD8+ T cells in alopecia areata. Germline V gene data show CDR1 as SGHRS and CDR2 as YFSETQ. There are 13 residues in the CDR3. V dropped 7 bases and J dropped 4; count of bases not matched to a gene: 6. Investigators isolated RNA and reverse transcribed it into cDNA to act as the sequencing template. The protocol was immunoSEQ multiplex PCR, while the TCRdb copy is restricted to in-frame clones and leaves out a portion. The sample includes 210,000 or so clones, approximately 72% of them seen just once. As to treatment: oral pan-JAK inhibitor, 5-10 mg twice daily.

V and J are TRBV5-1 and TRBJ2-5; TRBD1 aligns across 8 bases. This clonotype was sampled from a human donor with alopecia areata. The starting material was CD4+ T cells sorted from blood, obtained between weeks 43 and 45, from a patient treated with tofacitinib. CDR3 nucleotide sequence: TGCGCCAGCCGACAGGGGAGAGGAGAGACCCAGTACTTC. It codes for CASRQGRGETQYF.